The clone carrying this T cell receptor beta chain was seen repeatedly, ten times or more. The data derive from a study of prognosis after radiotherapy for stage I lung cancer. The CDR3 is 15 residues long. CDR1 and CDR2 (germline): SEHNR, FQNEAQ (reference sequence). The V and J ends lost 1 base and 4 bases respectively, with 13 bases between them. Genomic DNA was the source, and TCR beta CDR3 was amplified from it by two-round multiplex PCR. The authors ran first-round PCR with primers specific to each TRBV and TRBJ gene. TCRdb re-called the multiplex PCR reads with MiXCR, one entry per CDR3 protein. The table includes tens of thousands of distinct CDR3 sequences, approximately 25% detected once.

This sample comprised PBMCs, obtained before or after stereotactic body radiation therapy (not recorded which). This chain joins TRBV7-9 and TRBJ1-2, with no clear D. The receptor was isolated from a donor aged 50 or older with non-small cell lung cancer. CDR3 region: CASSLDGPRGYGYTF. The CDR3 region has the DNA TGTGCCAGCAGCTTAGACGGACCTCGCGGCTATGGCTACACCTTC.